This T cell receptor beta chain was identified during a study of T-cell memory formation after mild COVID-19. To note about this clonotype: Its cognate antigen is unknown.

V trimming: 5 bases; J trimming: 2 bases; junction bases outside the gene matches: 5. From germline, CDR1 is LGHDT and CDR2 YNNKEL (reference sequence). The CDR3 runs to 16 residues. Study-level findings and limits: Contracting CD4+ clones sat mainly in CM and EM; CD8+ in EMRA. Cross-reactive memory apparently joined, as some responding clones appeared in pre-infection memory.

In TCRdb, the 5' RACE reads were re-called with MiXCR into one record per CDR3 protein. The data contain about 260,000 distinct CDR3 sequences, 16% of them singletons. This chain uses TRBV3-1 with TRBJ2-5; 13 bases fit TRBD2. The TCR originated in a young man who had mild COVID-19 (a few samples of this study predate the infection). Cell type and time point are not known. Sequenced: PBMCs or a T cell subset sorted from them (not recorded which). Here the CDR3 DNA reads TGTGCCAGCAGCGTGGGACTAGCGGGGAGACAAGAGACCCAGTACTTC. This gives the protein CASSVGLAGRQETQYF.